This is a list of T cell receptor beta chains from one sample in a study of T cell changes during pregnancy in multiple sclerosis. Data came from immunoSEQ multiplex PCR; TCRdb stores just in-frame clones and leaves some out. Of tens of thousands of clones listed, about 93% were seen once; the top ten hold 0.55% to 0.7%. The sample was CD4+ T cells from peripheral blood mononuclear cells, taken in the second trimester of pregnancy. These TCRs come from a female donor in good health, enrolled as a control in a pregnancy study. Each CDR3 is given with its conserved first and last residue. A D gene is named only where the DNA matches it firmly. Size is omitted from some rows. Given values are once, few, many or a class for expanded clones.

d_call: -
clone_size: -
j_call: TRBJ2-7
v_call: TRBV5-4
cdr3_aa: CASSYKGKNYEQYF
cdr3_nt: TGTGCCAGCAGCTATAAGGGGAAGAACTACGAGCAGTACTTC

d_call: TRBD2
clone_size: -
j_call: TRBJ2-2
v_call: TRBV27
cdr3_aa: CASSSLAGNTGELFF
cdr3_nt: TGTGCCAGCAGTTCTTTAGCGGGGAACACCGGGGAGCTGTTTTTT

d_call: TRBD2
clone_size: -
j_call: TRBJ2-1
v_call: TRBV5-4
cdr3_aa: CASSPQAAGGYNEQFF
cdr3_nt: TGTGCCAGCAGCCCCCAAGCAGCGGGGGGGTACAATGAGCAGTTCTTC

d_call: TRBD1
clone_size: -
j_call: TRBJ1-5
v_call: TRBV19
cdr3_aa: CASSHGQGRFQPQHF
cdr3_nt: TGCGCCAGTAGTCATGGACAGGGCCGTTTTCAGCCCCAGCATTTT

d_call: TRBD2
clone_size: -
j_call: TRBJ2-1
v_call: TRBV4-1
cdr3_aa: CASSQGRGRGAARGFNEQFF
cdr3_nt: TGCGCCAGCAGCCAAGGACGCGGGAGGGGGGCGGCGAGGGGTTTCAATGAGCAGTTCTTC

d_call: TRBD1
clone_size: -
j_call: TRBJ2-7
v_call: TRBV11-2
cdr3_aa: CASSLRFGDRAHEQYF
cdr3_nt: TGTGCCAGCAGCTTGAGGTTTGGGGACAGGGCTCACGAGCAGTACTTC

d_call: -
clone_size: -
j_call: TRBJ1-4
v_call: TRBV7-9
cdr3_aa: CASSLGASRLEKLFF
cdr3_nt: TGTGCCAGCAGCTTAGGGGCCTCCCGGCTGGAAAAACTGTTTTTT

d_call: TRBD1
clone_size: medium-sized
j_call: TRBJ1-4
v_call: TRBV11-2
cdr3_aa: CASSSGTGLKLFF
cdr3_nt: TGTGCCAGCAGCTCCGGGACAGGATTGAAACTGTTTTTT

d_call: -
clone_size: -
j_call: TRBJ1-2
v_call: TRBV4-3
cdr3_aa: CASSQGPLGGVYGYTF
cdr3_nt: TGCGCCAGCAGCCAAGGCCCATTGGGGGGGGTCTATGGCTACACCTTC

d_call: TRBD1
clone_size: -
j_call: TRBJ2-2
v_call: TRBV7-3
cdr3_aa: CASSFPGGPFNTGELFF
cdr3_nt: TGTGCCAGCAGCTTCCCAGGGGGCCCTTTTAACACCGGGGAGCTGTTTTTT

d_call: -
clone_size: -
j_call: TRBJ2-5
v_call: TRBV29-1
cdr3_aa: CSVDHDRPIQETQYF
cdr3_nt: TGCAGCGTTGACCACGACAGGCCCATCCAAGAGACCCAGTACTTC

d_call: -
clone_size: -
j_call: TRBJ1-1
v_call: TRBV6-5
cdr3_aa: CASSFSRARKNTEAFF
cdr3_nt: TGTGCCAGCAGTTTCTCCAGGGCACGCAAGAACACTGAAGCTTTCTTT

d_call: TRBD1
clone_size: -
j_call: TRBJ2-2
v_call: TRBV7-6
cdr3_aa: CASSRRGQAPNTGELFF
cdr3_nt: TGTGCCAGCAGCCGTCGGGGACAGGCCCCGAACACCGGGGAGCTGTTTTTT

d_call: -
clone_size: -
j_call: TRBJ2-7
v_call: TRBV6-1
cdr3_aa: CASMERDSYEQYF
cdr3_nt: TGTGCCAGCATGGAGAGGGACTCCTACGAGCAGTACTTC

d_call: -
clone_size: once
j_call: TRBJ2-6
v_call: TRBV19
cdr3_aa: CASSIKRAGPAGANVLTF
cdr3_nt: TGTGCCAGTAGTATAAAAAGGGCAGGGCCGGCCGGGGCCAACGTCCTGACTTTC

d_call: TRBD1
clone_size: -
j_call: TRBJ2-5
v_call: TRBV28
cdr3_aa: CASSPGTGVPETQYF
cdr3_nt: TGTGCCAGCAGCCCCGGGACAGGGGTCCCAGAGACCCAGTACTTC

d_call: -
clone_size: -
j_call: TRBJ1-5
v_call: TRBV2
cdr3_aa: CASSPPEAYSNQPQHF
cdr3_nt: TGTGCCAGCAGCCCCCCCGAGGCCTACTCTAATCAGCCCCAGCATTTT

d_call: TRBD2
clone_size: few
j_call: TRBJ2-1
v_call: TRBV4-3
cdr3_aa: CASSHRTSGPSGEQFF
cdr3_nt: TGCGCCAGCAGCCATCGGACTAGCGGTCCTTCTGGGGAGCAGTTCTTC

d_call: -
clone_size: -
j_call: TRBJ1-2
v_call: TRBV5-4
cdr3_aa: CASSLRTVYGYTF
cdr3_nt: TGTGCCAGCAGCTTGAGGACAGTCTATGGCTACACCTTC

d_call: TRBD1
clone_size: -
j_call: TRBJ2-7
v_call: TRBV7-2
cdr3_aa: CASSSLGSGGTSYEQYF
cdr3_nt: TGTGCCAGCAGCTCATTAGGGTCAGGGGGAACCTCCTACGAGCAGTACTTC

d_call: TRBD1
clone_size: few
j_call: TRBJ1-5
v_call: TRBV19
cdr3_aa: CATAAGDRGPQPQHF
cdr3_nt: TGTGCCACCGCCGCAGGGGACAGGGGGCCTCAGCCCCAGCATTTT

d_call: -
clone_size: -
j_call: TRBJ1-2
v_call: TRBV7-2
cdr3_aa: CASTISPSGYGYTF
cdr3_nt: TGTGCCAGCACCATTTCTCCCTCGGGCTATGGCTACACCTTC

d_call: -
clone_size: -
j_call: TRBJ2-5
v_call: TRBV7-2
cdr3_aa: CASIPSPGGTQYF
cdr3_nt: TGTGCCAGCATACCGTCCCCCGGCGGGACCCAGTACTTC

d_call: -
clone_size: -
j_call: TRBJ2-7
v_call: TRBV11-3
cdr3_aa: CASSPHSKAYEQYF
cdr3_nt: TGTGCCAGCAGCCCCCACTCCAAAGCCTACGAGCAGTACTTC

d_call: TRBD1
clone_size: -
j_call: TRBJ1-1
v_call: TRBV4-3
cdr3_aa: CASGRQGTEAFF
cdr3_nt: TGCGCCAGCGGTCGACAGGGCACTGAAGCTTTCTTT

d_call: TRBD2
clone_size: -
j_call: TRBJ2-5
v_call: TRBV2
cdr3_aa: CASSPGTSGGAWETQYF
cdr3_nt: TGTGCCAGCAGCCCCGGGACTAGCGGGGGGGCCTGGGAGACCCAGTACTTC

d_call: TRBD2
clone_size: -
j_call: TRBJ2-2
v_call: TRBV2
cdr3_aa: CASSEGLAGGTGELFF
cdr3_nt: TGTGCCAGCAGTGAAGGTTTAGCGGGGGGCACCGGGGAGCTGTTTTTT

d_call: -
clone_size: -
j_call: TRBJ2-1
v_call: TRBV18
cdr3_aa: CASSPPTSLGESEQFF
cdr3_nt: TGTGCCAGCTCACCACCGACCTCGCTAGGTGAAAGTGAGCAGTTCTTC

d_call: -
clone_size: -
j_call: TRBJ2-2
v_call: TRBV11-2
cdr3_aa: CASSSTPAATGHSAGELFF
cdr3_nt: TGTGCCAGCAGCTCGACCCCGGCTGCGACGGGACATTCGGCCGGGGAGCTGTTTTTT

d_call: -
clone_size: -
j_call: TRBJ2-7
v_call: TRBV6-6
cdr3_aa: CASSYSGTAYEQYF
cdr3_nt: TGTGCCAGCAGTTACTCGGGTACAGCCTACGAGCAGTACTTC

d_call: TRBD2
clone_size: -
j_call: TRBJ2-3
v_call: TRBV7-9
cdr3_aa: CASSLGVSGGTSTDTQYF
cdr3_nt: TGTGCCAGCAGCCTAGGGGTTAGCGGGGGCACTAGCACAGATACGCAGTATTTT

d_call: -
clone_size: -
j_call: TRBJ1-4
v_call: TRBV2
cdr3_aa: CASSEYSTTNEKLFF
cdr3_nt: TGTGCCAGCAGTGAGTACAGTACAACTAATGAAAAACTGTTTTTT

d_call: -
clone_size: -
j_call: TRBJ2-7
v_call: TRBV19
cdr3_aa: CASSIYSQGNEQYF
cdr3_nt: TGTGCCAGTAGTATTTACTCCCAGGGGAACGAGCAGTACTTC

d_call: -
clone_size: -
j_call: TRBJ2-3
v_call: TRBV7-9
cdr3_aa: CASNTYVRARGDTQYF
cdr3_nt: TGTGCCAGCAACACTTACGTGCGGGCTAGGGGGGATACGCAGTATTTT